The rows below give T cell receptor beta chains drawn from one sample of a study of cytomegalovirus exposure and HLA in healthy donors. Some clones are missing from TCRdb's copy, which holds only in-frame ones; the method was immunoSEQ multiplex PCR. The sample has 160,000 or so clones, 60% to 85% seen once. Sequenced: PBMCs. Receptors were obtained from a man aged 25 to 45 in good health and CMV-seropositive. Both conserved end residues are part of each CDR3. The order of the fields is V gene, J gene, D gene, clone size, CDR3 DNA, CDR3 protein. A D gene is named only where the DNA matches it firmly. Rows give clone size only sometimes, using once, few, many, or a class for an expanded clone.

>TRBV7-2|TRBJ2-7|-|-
TGTGCCAGCAGCGCTAGCGGGACAGGGGTTTCCTACGAGCAGTACTTC
CASSASGTGVSYEQYF
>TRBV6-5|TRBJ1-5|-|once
TGTGCCAGCAGTCACGACAGTAGCAATCAGCCCCAGCATTTT
CASSHDSSNQPQHF
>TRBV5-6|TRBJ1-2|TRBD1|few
TGTGCCAGCAGCTCCGACAGGGGGCAATACTATGGCTACACCTTC
CASSSDRGQYYGYTF
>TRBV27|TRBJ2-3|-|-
TGTGCCACCTCCCGGGGAGATACGCAGTATTTT
CATSRGDTQYF
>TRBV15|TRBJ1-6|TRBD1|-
TGTGCCACCAGCGCCTCGGACAGGGGGACGTCCCTCCACTTT
CATSASDRGTSLHF
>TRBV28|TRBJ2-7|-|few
TGTGCCAGCAGTTTTGTACAGAACTACGAGCAGTACTTC
CASSFVQNYEQYF
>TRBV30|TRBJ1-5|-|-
TGTGCCTGGAGTCCGCACCAGGGCAATCAGCCCCAGCATTTT
CAWSPHQGNQPQHF
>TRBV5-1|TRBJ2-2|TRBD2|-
TGCGCCAGCAGCTGGGATGGGGGGACTAAGAACACCGGGGAGCTGTTTTTT
CASSWDGGTKNTGELFF
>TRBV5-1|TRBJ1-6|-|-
TGCGCCAGCAGCTTGACCGGGTTAGATTCACCCCTCCACTTT
CASSLTGLDSPLHF
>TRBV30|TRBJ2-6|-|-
TGTGCCTGGAGGGGAACAGGGACGTCTGGGGCCAACGTCCTGACTTTC
CAWRGTGTSGANVLTF
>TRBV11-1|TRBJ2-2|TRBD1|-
TGTGCCAGCTCAAAAAGGACAGGGGGCGTTAACCCCACCGGGGAGCTGTTTTTT
CASSKRTGGVNPTGELFF
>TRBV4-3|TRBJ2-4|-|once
TGCGCCAGCAGCCAAGACTTAGCCAAAAACATTCAGTACTTC
CASSQDLAKNIQYF
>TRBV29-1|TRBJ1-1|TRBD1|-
TGCAGCGTTGAAGAGGCCGGGACAGGGGTTGGTGAAGCTTTCTTT
CSVEEAGTGVGEAFF
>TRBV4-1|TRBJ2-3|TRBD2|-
TGCGCCAGCAGCCAACCCTACGGGACTAGCGTTGCAGATACGCAGTATTTT
CASSQPYGTSVADTQYF
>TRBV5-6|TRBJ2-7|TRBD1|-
TGTGCCAGCAGCTTTCTGGACAGGAGTGTCCACGAGCAGTACTTC
CASSFLDRSVHEQYF
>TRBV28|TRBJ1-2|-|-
TGTGCCAGCAGTCCGTCCCGGGCGGGGTATGGCTACACCTTC
CASSPSRAGYGYTF
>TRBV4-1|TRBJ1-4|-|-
TGCGCCAGCAGCCGATTGGACATAGCTAATGAAAAACTGTTTTTT
CASSRLDIANEKLFF
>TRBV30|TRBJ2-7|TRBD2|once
TGTGCCTGGGGCGGGGGCGAGCAGTACTTC
CAWGGGEQYF
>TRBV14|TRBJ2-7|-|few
TGTGCCAGCAGCCAAGATCTTGTCTCCTACGAGCAGTACTTC
CASSQDLVSYEQYF
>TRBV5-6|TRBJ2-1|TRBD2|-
TGTGCCAGCAGCTTTAAGCGACTAGCGGGGGGTATGGATGAGCAGTTCTTC
CASSFKRLAGGMDEQFF
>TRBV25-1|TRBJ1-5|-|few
TGTGCCAGCAGTGATGGTCAGGGCAGTAGCAATCAGCCCCAGCATTTT
CASSDGQGSSNQPQHF
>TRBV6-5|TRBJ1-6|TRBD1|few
TGTGCCAGCAGGTGGACAGGAGATTCACCCCTCCACTTT
CASRWTGDSPLHF
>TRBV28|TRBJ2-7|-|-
TGTGCCAGCACCGCCCCGGGAAACCACGAGCAGTACTTC
CASTAPGNHEQYF
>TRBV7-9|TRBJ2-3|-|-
TGTGCCAGCAGCTTAGCGCTGTTAGTATTGGATTTT
CASSLALLVLDF
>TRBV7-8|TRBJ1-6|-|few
TGTGCCAGCAGCTTAGCGCTGGCAGTAAATTCACCCCTCCACTTT
CASSLALAVNSPLHF
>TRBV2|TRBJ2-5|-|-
TGTGCCAGCAGTGAAGCGCTTAATCGGCAGGGGGGAAGCCAAGAGACCCAGTACTTC
CASSEALNRQGGSQETQYF
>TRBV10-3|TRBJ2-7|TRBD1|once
TGTGCCATCAGTAAGACAGGGGGCCTTATCTACGAGCAGTACTTC
CAISKTGGLIYEQYF
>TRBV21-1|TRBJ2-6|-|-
TGTGCCAGCAGCAAATTTGAGACAGGGGGCGTTCACGGGGGGCCTGGGGCCAACGTCCTGACTTTC
CASSKFETGGVHGGPGANVLTF
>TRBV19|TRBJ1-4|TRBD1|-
TGTGCCAGTAGTATGGACAGGGGTGAAAAACTGTTTTTT
CASSMDRGEKLFF
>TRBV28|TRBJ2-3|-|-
TGTGCCAGCAGTCCAACTACCGGGAGCGAGGATACGCAGTATTTT
CASSPTTGSEDTQYF
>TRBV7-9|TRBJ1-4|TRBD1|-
TGTGCCACCCCCGGGACAGGGGATGAAAAACTGTTTTTT
CATPGTGDEKLFF
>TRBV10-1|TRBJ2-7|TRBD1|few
TGCGCCAGCAGTGAGTCCTCGGACAGGGATTACGAGCAGTACTTC
CASSESSDRDYEQYF
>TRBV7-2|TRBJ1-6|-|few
TGTGCCAGCAGCTTCAGGGGTCCGAATAATTCACCCCTCCACTTT
CASSFRGPNNSPLHF
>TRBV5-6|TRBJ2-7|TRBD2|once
TGTGCCAGCCTGGGGCTCCCAGGGAGGGGCGAGCAGTACTTC
CASLGLPGRGEQYF
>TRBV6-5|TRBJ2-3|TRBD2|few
TGTGCCAGCAGTTACTCGATCGGGGGGTCGGATACGCAGTATTTT
CASSYSIGGSDTQYF
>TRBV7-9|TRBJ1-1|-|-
TGTGCCAGCAGCTTAGCGCTCCTATTCCCTGAAGCTTTCTTT
CASSLALLFPEAFF
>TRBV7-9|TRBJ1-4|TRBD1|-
TGTGCCAGCAGCCGGCTACTTCAGGGGGGAAATGAAAAACTGTTTTTT
CASSRLLQGGNEKLFF
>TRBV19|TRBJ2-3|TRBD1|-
TGTGCCAGTAGTCCGGTAGGGACAGGGAGGGATACGCAGTATTTT
CASSPVGTGRDTQYF
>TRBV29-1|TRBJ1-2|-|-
TGCAGCGCTGACGGGAACTATGGCTACACCTTC
CSADGNYGYTF
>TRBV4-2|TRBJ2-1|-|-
TGTGCCAGCAGCCAAGGAGACAACTCCTACAATGAGCAGTTCTTC
CASSQGDNSYNEQFF
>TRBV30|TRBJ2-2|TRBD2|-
TGTGCCTGGAGAAGACTAGCGGGGGGGCCTAGCACCGGGGAGCTGTTTTTT
CAWRRLAGGPSTGELFF
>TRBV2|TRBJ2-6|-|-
TGTGCCAGCAGTGCGGCAGGGTCTGGGGCCAACGTCCTGACTTTC
CASSAAGSGANVLTF